A single sample is the source of the 13 T cell receptor beta chains below, sequenced in a study of vaccination effects on CD4 cells after COVID-19. Before sequencing took place, the ViraFEST assay used viral peptide pools to expand antigen-specific CD4+ T cells. When more than 9 days of culture had elapsed, CD4+ T cells were isolated. Among the vaccine recipients, none had a prior SARS-CoV-2 infection, and nucleocapsid antibodies were negative. What these receptors recognize is not known. Only in-frame clones appear in the TCRdb table, and some are missing; sequencing was by immunoSEQ multiplex PCR. Found here are 20,000 to 25,000 clones, roughly four fifths of them singletons; the top ten hold approximately 19%. The source was CD4+ T cells from PBMCs cultured with HCoV-NL63 spike peptides, collected before COVID-19 vaccination. The receptors shown here come from a human donor who received a COVID-19 vaccine.

The chain employs TRBV7-8 and TRBJ1-3; TRBD1 aligns across 8 bases. J gave up 3 bases and V 5 bases, and 6 bases lay outside the gene matches. Germline values: CDR1 SGHVS, CDR2 FQNEAQ. The CDR3 is made up of 15 amino acids. This chain's CDR3 is CASSLEDRGGNTIYF. The CDR3 DNA is TGTGCCAGCAGCCTAGAAGACAGGGGTGGAAACACCATATATTTT.

The chain is built from TRBV6-2 or TRBV6-3 and TRBJ2-1; possibly TRBD2 for D (5 bases). V dropped 2 bases and J dropped 7 bases, with 12 bases sitting between them. The CDR3 loop spans 14 amino acids. Germline V gene lookup returns CDR1 MNHEY and CDR2 SVGEGT. CDR3 sequence: CASSYGGRLNEQFF. CDR3 bases: TGTGCCAGCAGTTACGGTGGGAGATTAAATGAGCAGTTCTTC.

CDR3 bases: TGTGCCAGCAGCTTAAGGGGGAACACTGAAGCTTTCTTT. This translates into CASSLRGNTEAFF. The chain uses TRBV7-8 and TRBJ1-1, with D perhaps matching TRBD1 (5 bases). Germline V CDR1 and CDR2: SGHVS, FQNEAQ. With 2 bases removed from V and 1 base from J, the gap between germline ends came to 5 bases. This CDR3 is 13 amino acids long.

This chain connects TRBV6-2 or TRBV6-3 to TRBJ2-5; D remains ambiguous. CDR1 MNHEY and CDR2 SVGEGT come from the germline V gene. The CDR3 spans 12 residues. Trimming stripped 5 bases from V and 2 bases from J, with 6 bases between. CDR3 sequence reads: CASSNNQETQYF. The CDR3 nucleotides read TGTGCCAGCAGTAACAATCAAGAGACCCAGTACTTC.

V gene TRBV6-4 combines with J gene TRBJ1-5; 9 bases are shared with TRBD1. The CDR3 spans 15 residues. Per germline, CDR1 MRHNA and CDR2 SNTAGT. J gave up 6 bases and V 2 bases, and 5 bases lay outside the gene matches. The CDR3 loop is CASSDDRGVCQPQHF. CDR3 DNA sequence: TGTGCCAGCAGTGACGACAGGGGGGTTTGTCAGCCCCAGCATTTT.

This chain connects TRBV6-5 to TRBJ1-1; D unresolved. Germline-derived CDR1 and CDR2 are MNHEY and SVGAGI. This CDR3 region has 13 residues. V was clipped by 2 bases and J by 1 base, with 5 bases between them. The CDR3 nucleotides read TGTGCCAGCAGTTACAGGGCGAACACTGAAGCTTTCTTT. Translation: CASSYRANTEAFF.

The V and J genes are TRBV4-2 and TRBJ1-2; 7 positions match TRBD1. The CDR3 covers 15 residues. The germline V gene encodes CDR1 LGHNA and CDR2 YNFKEQ. J gave up 4 bases and V 1 base, and 6 bases lay outside the gene matches. The CDR3 protein is CASSQAGGQVYGYTF. DNA of the CDR3: TGTGCCAGCAGCCAAGCCGGAGGACAGGTCTATGGCTACACCTTC.

The rearrangement joins TRBV2 to TRBJ2-2; 10 positions agree with TRBD2. The CDR3 sequence is 15 residues long. V shed 4 bases and J 6 bases; nucleotides not matched to a gene: 5. From germline, CDR1 is SNHLY and CDR2 FYNNEI. The CDR3 DNA is TGTGCCAGCAGTGGGGCTAGCGGGGGCGCCGGGGAGCTGTTTTTT. It codes for CASSGASGGAGELFF. Full variable domain (remainder filled in from reference TRBV2 and TRBJ2-2): EPEVTQTPSHQVTQMGQEVILRCVPISNHLYFYWYRQILGQKVEFLVSFYNNEISEKSEIFDDQFSVERPDGSNFTLKIRSTKLEDSAMYFCASSGASGGAGELFFGEGSRLTVL.

The gene calls are TRBV28 and TRBJ2-5, with 10 bases that match TRBD1. The trim removed 10 bases at V and 4 bases at J, leaving 6 bases unmatched. The CDR3 extends over 13 amino acids. Germline assignment: CDR1 MDHEN and CDR2 SYDVKM. The CDR3 sequence: CATSGQGLETQYF. DNA for the CDR3: TGTGCCACCTCGGGACAGGGGCTAGAGACCCAGTACTTC.

The J gene is TRBJ1-6, the V gene TRBV19; a weak D match, TRBD1 (6 bases). Between the trimmed V and J ends, which lost 1 base and 8 bases, there was a span of 15 bases. Germline CDR1 reads LNHDA; CDR2 reads SQIVND (reference sequence). The CDR3 runs 16 residues. The CDR3 loop reads CASSIGRTVQHSPLHF. The DNA of the CDR3 is TGTGCCAGTAGTATAGGCCGGACAGTTCAACATTCACCCCTCCACTTT.

J is TRBJ1-3 and V is TRBV27, with 7 bases identical to TRBD1. V was pared by 7 bases and J by 2 bases, with 14 bases of the junction left unmatched. CDR3 size: 17 residues. Looked up from germline, CDR1 is MNHEY and CDR2 is SMNVEV (reference sequence). The CDR3 region has the DNA TGTGCCAGCAAGCCGAACCCTAAGGGGGCCGCTGGAAACACCATATATTTT. Protein sequence: CASKPNPKGAAGNTIYF.

This clone was counted between two and nine times. V and J are TRBV6-5 and TRBJ1-2; TRBD1 matches 7 bases. V was pared by 3 bases and J by 0 bases, with 7 bases of the junction left unmatched. Germline V CDR1 and CDR2: MNHEY, SVGAGI. The CDR3 is 16 residues long. For the CDR3, the DNA is TGTGCCAGCAGTTATAACAGGGGAGCGACTAACTATGGCTACACCTTC. The encoded protein is CASSYNRGATNYGYTF.

This sequence joins TRBV30 and TRBJ1-1, with D possibly being TRBD1 (5 bases). The length of the CDR3 is 14 residues. CDR1 is GTSNPN and CDR2 is SVGIG in the germline V gene (reference sequence). Trimming stripped 3 bases from V and 4 bases from J, with 15 bases between. The DNA of the CDR3 is TGTGCCTGGAGGGGGAAAGGAGGGGCCACTGAAGCTTTCTTT. Translation gives CAWRGKGGATEAFF.